This T cell receptor beta chain stems from a study of early stage breast cancer tumors. Turning to the study itself: Average read coverage per sample was around 10-fold.

Trimming removed 2 bases at V and 7 bases at J, with 15 bases between. In germline, CDR1 is ENHRY, CDR2 SYGVKD. This CDR3 contains 14 residues. Blood replicates held 0.5 ug DNA, tumor or normal breast roughly 1.5 ug, two each. Repertoires were generated with immunoSEQ multiplex PCR, while TCRdb's copy carries only in-frame clones and drops some. This sample has roughly 57,000 clones, with 75% to 95% found just once. This TCR was recovered from a person between 65 and 79 years old with breast cancer. J is TRBJ2-7 and V is TRBV10-3, with D possibly matching TRBD2 (6 bases). The sequenced sample was blood. CDR3 loop: CAISEPLEGGEQYF. CDR3 DNA: TGTGCCATCAGTGAGCCGCTCGAGGGAGGAGAGCAGTACTTC.